Listed below are T cell receptor beta chains from one sample, sequenced in a study of blood T cell repertoires in COVID-19. Measured with immunoSEQ multiplex PCR; TCRdb has only the in-frame clones, and not every one. The sample has 210,000 or so clones, more than 70% seen once. The material sequenced was peripheral blood. Receptor source: a man in his fifties with active or convalescent COVID-19. Each CDR3 is given with its conserved first and last residue. D genes are given only for firm matches. Part of the rows lack a size; the others show once, few, many or a class for expanded clones.

v_gene: TRBV12-3/TRBV12-4; j_gene: TRBJ1-1; abundance: NA; d_gene: NA; CDR3aa: CASSLEGNTEAFF; CDR3nt: TGTGCCAGCAGTTTGGAGGGGAACACTGAAGCTTTCTTT
v_gene: TRBV19; j_gene: TRBJ1-2; abundance: once; d_gene: TRBD1; CDR3aa: CASSDRGTGGYTF; CDR3nt: TGTGCCAGTAGTGACAGGGGGACCGGCGGCTACACCTTC
v_gene: TRBV20-1; j_gene: TRBJ1-1; abundance: NA; d_gene: TRBD1; CDR3aa: CSASGGHRGPKGEAFF; CDR3nt: TGCAGTGCTAGTGGGGGGCACAGGGGGCCTAAGGGTGAAGCTTTCTTT
v_gene: TRBV4-1; j_gene: TRBJ1-5; abundance: once; d_gene: TRBD1; CDR3aa: CASSQDGTGYQPQHF; CDR3nt: TGCGCCAGCAGCCAAGACGGGACAGGATATCAGCCCCAGCATTTT
v_gene: TRBV6-5; j_gene: TRBJ2-1; abundance: few; d_gene: TRBD2; CDR3aa: CASSYSSGKGNEQFF; CDR3nt: TGTGCCAGCAGTTACTCCAGCGGGAAAGGCAATGAGCAGTTCTTC
v_gene: TRBV18; j_gene: TRBJ2-7; abundance: NA; d_gene: NA; CDR3aa: CASSPPGGGPHYEQYF; CDR3nt: TGTGCCAGCTCACCACCGGGCGGGGGCCCCCACTACGAGCAGTACTTC
v_gene: TRBV2; j_gene: TRBJ2-5; abundance: NA; d_gene: TRBD2; CDR3aa: CASSLRGASQETQYF; CDR3nt: TGTGCCAGCAGCTTGCGGGGGGCCAGCCAAGAGACCCAGTACTTC
v_gene: TRBV7-6; j_gene: TRBJ2-3; abundance: NA; d_gene: TRBD2; CDR3aa: CASSPLAGGTDTQYF; CDR3nt: TGTGCCAGCAGCCCACTAGCGGGGGGCACAGATACGCAGTATTTT
v_gene: TRBV4-3; j_gene: TRBJ2-3; abundance: NA; d_gene: TRBD1; CDR3aa: CASSHQPGQIITDTQYF; CDR3nt: TGCGCCAGCAGCCACCAACCGGGACAGATTATCACAGATACGCAGTATTTT
v_gene: TRBV11-3; j_gene: TRBJ2-1; abundance: once; d_gene: NA; CDR3aa: CASSPGRDEQFF; CDR3nt: TGTGCCAGCAGCCCCGGGAGAGATGAGCAGTTCTTC
v_gene: TRBV6-5; j_gene: TRBJ2-1; abundance: few; d_gene: TRBD2; CDR3aa: CASSYSAGATLNEQFF; CDR3nt: TGTGCCAGCAGTTACTCAGCGGGAGCCACTCTCAATGAGCAGTTCTTC
v_gene: TRBV5-5; j_gene: TRBJ2-2; abundance: NA; d_gene: NA; CDR3aa: CASSLYATATGELFF; CDR3nt: TGTGCCAGCAGCTTGTACGCGACAGCGACCGGGGAGCTGTTTTTT
v_gene: TRBV19; j_gene: TRBJ1-4; abundance: NA; d_gene: NA; CDR3aa: CASTPGRPEKLFF; CDR3nt: TGTGCCAGTACCCCTGGGAGGCCTGAAAAACTGTTTTTT
v_gene: TRBV11-2; j_gene: TRBJ1-6; abundance: NA; d_gene: NA; CDR3aa: CASSLGGNSPLHF; CDR3nt: TGTGCCAGCAGCTTGGGAGGGAATTCACCCCTCCACTTT
v_gene: TRBV18; j_gene: TRBJ1-5; abundance: NA; d_gene: TRBD1; CDR3aa: CASSPGTADQPQHF; CDR3nt: TGTGCCAGCTCACCAGGGACAGCGGATCAGCCCCAGCATTTT
v_gene: TRBV12-3/TRBV12-4; j_gene: TRBJ1-2; abundance: NA; d_gene: TRBD1; CDR3aa: CASSPGTEGGYTF; CDR3nt: TGTGCCAGCAGTCCGGGGACAGAGGGCGGCTACACCTTC
v_gene: TRBV27; j_gene: TRBJ2-1; abundance: NA; d_gene: NA; CDR3aa: CASSPNTGYNEQFF; CDR3nt: TGTGCCAGCAGTCCTAATACAGGCTACAATGAGCAGTTCTTC
v_gene: TRBV27; j_gene: TRBJ2-7; abundance: few; d_gene: NA; CDR3aa: CASSLDLGGYEQYF; CDR3nt: TGTGCCAGCAGTTTAGATCTGGGGGGTTACGAGCAGTACTTC
v_gene: TRBV30; j_gene: TRBJ2-4; abundance: NA; d_gene: NA; CDR3aa: CAWSVHSLAKNIQYF; CDR3nt: TGTGCCTGGAGTGTACACAGTCTAGCCAAAAACATTCAGTACTTC
v_gene: TRBV30; j_gene: TRBJ2-1; abundance: NA; d_gene: TRBD2; CDR3aa: CAWSGGRATGEQFF; CDR3nt: TGTGCCTGGAGTGGGGGGAGGGCCACGGGTGAGCAGTTCTTC
v_gene: TRBV23-1; j_gene: TRBJ1-4; abundance: NA; d_gene: NA; CDR3aa: CASSHGRGATNEKLFF; CDR3nt: TGCGCCAGCAGTCATGGCAGGGGAGCCACTAATGAAAAACTGTTTTTT
v_gene: TRBV6-2/TRBV6-3; j_gene: TRBJ2-1; abundance: NA; d_gene: NA; CDR3aa: CASSYKNREFSYNEQFF; CDR3nt: TGTGCCAGCAGTTACAAAAACAGGGAGTTCTCCTACAATGAGCAGTTCTTC
v_gene: TRBV7-9; j_gene: TRBJ1-5; abundance: NA; d_gene: NA; CDR3aa: CASSLAGGYNQPQHF; CDR3nt: TGTGCCAGCAGCTTAGCGGGGGGGTACAATCAGCCCCAGCATTTT
v_gene: TRBV7-6; j_gene: TRBJ2-2; abundance: NA; d_gene: TRBD1; CDR3aa: CASSSRDRGRTGELFF; CDR3nt: TGTGCCAGCAGCTCCCGGGACAGGGGCCGGACCGGGGAGCTGTTTTTT
v_gene: TRBV27; j_gene: TRBJ2-3; abundance: NA; d_gene: TRBD1; CDR3aa: CASSFQGTALRDTQYF; CDR3nt: TGTGCCAGCAGTTTTCAGGGGACAGCCCTTCGAGATACGCAGTATTTT
v_gene: TRBV19; j_gene: TRBJ1-2; abundance: once; d_gene: NA; CDR3aa: CASSIGEGSNYGYTF; CDR3nt: TGTGCCAGTAGTATAGGAGAGGGTTCGAACTATGGCTACACCTTC
v_gene: TRBV5-1; j_gene: TRBJ1-1; abundance: NA; d_gene: NA; CDR3aa: CASSLDRALNTEAFF; CDR3nt: TGCGCCAGCAGCTTGGACAGGGCCCTGAACACTGAAGCTTTCTTT
v_gene: TRBV27; j_gene: TRBJ2-7; abundance: NA; d_gene: TRBD1; CDR3aa: CASSFTGAYEQYF; CDR3nt: TGTGCCAGCAGTTTCACAGGGGCCTACGAGCAGTACTTC
v_gene: TRBV21-1; j_gene: TRBJ2-2; abundance: NA; d_gene: NA; CDR3aa: CASSKAKGLAGGTGELFF; CDR3nt: TGTGCCAGCAGCAAAGCGAAGGGGCTAGCGGGAGGCACCGGGGAGCTGTTTTTT
v_gene: TRBV7-9; j_gene: TRBJ1-4; abundance: NA; d_gene: NA; CDR3aa: CASSLGQTNEKLFF; CDR3nt: TGTGCCAGCAGCTTAGGACAGACTAATGAAAAACTGTTTTTT
v_gene: TRBV5-4; j_gene: TRBJ1-4; abundance: NA; d_gene: NA; CDR3aa: CASSLAGAQNEKLFF; CDR3nt: TGTGCCAGCAGCTTGGCAGGGGCCCAAAATGAAAAACTGTTTTTT
v_gene: TRBV19; j_gene: TRBJ2-7; abundance: NA; d_gene: NA; CDR3aa: CASSLRERLYEQYF; CDR3nt: TGTGCCAGTAGTCTACGGGAGCGTCTCTACGAGCAGTACTTC
v_gene: TRBV19; j_gene: TRBJ1-1; abundance: NA; d_gene: NA; CDR3aa: CASSMGRIGTEAFF; CDR3nt: TGTGCCAGTAGTATGGGCAGAATTGGCACTGAAGCTTTCTTT
v_gene: TRBV5-1; j_gene: TRBJ2-3; abundance: once; d_gene: NA; CDR3aa: CASSLVAGADTQYF; CDR3nt: TGCGCCAGCAGCTTGGTAGCCGGGGCAGATACGCAGTATTTT
v_gene: TRBV4-3; j_gene: TRBJ2-1; abundance: NA; d_gene: NA; CDR3aa: CASSHYGGNEQFF; CDR3nt: TGCGCCAGCAGCCACTACGGGGGCAATGAGCAGTTCTTC
v_gene: TRBV10-2; j_gene: TRBJ1-2; abundance: NA; d_gene: TRBD1; CDR3aa: CASSGRQGARYYGYTF; CDR3nt: TGCGCCAGCAGTGGGAGACAGGGGGCGCGGTACTATGGCTACACCTTC
v_gene: TRBV10-3; j_gene: TRBJ1-1; abundance: NA; d_gene: NA; CDR3aa: CAISESATMNTEAFF; CDR3nt: TGTGCCATCAGTGAGTCGGCAACGATGAACACTGAAGCTTTCTTT
v_gene: TRBV4-1; j_gene: TRBJ1-2; abundance: NA; d_gene: NA; CDR3aa: CASSQDGAYYGYTF; CDR3nt: TGCGCCAGCAGCCAAGATGGGGCATACTATGGCTACACCTTC
v_gene: TRBV5-1; j_gene: TRBJ1-1; abundance: NA; d_gene: TRBD1; CDR3aa: CASRVDRGNTEAFF; CDR3nt: TGCGCCAGCAGGGTTGACAGGGGGAACACTGAAGCTTTCTTT
v_gene: TRBV5-6; j_gene: TRBJ2-7; abundance: NA; d_gene: NA; CDR3aa: CASSPTGNRYEQYF; CDR3nt: TGTGCCAGCAGCCCTACAGGGAATAGGTACGAGCAGTACTTC
v_gene: TRBV7-3; j_gene: TRBJ2-3; abundance: NA; d_gene: NA; CDR3aa: CASSLGLLDTQYF; CDR3nt: TGTGCCAGCAGCCTGGGACTCCTAGATACGCAGTATTTT
v_gene: TRBV3-1/TRBV3-2; j_gene: TRBJ2-5; abundance: NA; d_gene: TRBD2; CDR3aa: CASSQEFSGGQETQYF; CDR3nt: TGTGCCAGCAGCCAAGAGTTTAGCGGGGGACAAGAGACCCAGTACTTC
v_gene: TRBV15; j_gene: TRBJ1-4; abundance: NA; d_gene: NA; CDR3aa: CATAGVSWPNEKLFF; CDR3nt: TGTGCCACCGCGGGGGTCAGCTGGCCGAATGAAAAACTGTTTTTT
v_gene: TRBV3-1/TRBV3-2; j_gene: TRBJ2-3; abundance: NA; d_gene: NA; CDR3aa: CASSQAGSTDTQYF; CDR3nt: TGTGCCAGCAGCCAAGCAGGATCAACAGATACGCAGTATTTT
v_gene: TRBV10-3; j_gene: TRBJ2-7; abundance: NA; d_gene: TRBD2; CDR3aa: CAIRGEGEQYF; CDR3nt: TGTGCCATCCGGGGGGAGGGGGAGCAGTACTTC